This record looks at one T cell receptor (beta chain) sequence and its context. The germline gene is not matched at one end of the junction; a read error may be the cause. The data belong to a study of cytomegalovirus exposure and HLA in healthy donors. The PCR was carried out with 60 Vbeta primers and 13 Jbeta primers. Profiled with immunoSEQ multiplex PCR; TCRdb holds only in-frame clones, not every one. Counted here are around 68,000 clones, 85% occurring once; the ten biggest clones make up about 10%. At sampling all donors were nominally healthy, likely with unrecorded immune exposures. Germline lookup yields CDR1 DFQATT and CDR2 SNEGSKA (reference sequence). The CDR3 sequence is 10 residues long.

The genes are TRBV20-1 and TRBJ2-1, with D possibly matching TRBD2 (5 bases). Sequenced material: PBMCs. The clonotype originates from a female donor in good health and CMV-seronegative. This CDR3 reads CSARVVVGVF. CDR3 coding DNA: TGCAGTGCTAGAGTTGTCGTCGGGGTCTTC.